These T cell receptor beta chains were read from a single sample in a study of T cell repertoires in cytomegalovirus infection. Via MiXCR, TCRdb re-called the reads, giving one row per CDR3 protein. Among fewer than 350,000 distinct CDR3 sequences listed, 9.5% were seen once. The specimen was PBMCs. These TCRs come from a human donor in good health (CMV status not recorded). Some clones in this sample may be carry-over from other donors' samples. Both conserved end residues are part of each CDR3. D genes are given only for firm matches. Some rows mark clone size as missing; the rest say once, few, many or name a class of expanded clone.

CDR3aa: CARNLTSHRNEQFF; CDR3nt: TGTGCCAGGAACCTCACTAGCCATAGGAATGAGCAGTTCTTC; j_gene: TRBJ2-1; d_gene: NA; v_gene: TRBV7-8; abundance: few
CDR3aa: CASSGRTEIGNTIYF; CDR3nt: TGTGCCAGCAGCGGCCGGACAGAAATTGGAAACACCATATATTTT; j_gene: TRBJ1-3; d_gene: NA; v_gene: TRBV7-9; abundance: many
CDR3aa: CASSQARAGTGFNSPLHF; CDR3nt: TGTGCCAGCAGCCAAGCCCGAGCCGGGACAGGCTTTAATTCACCCCTCCACTTT; j_gene: TRBJ1-6; d_gene: TRBD1; v_gene: TRBV4-2; abundance: NA
CDR3aa: CASSYSGSDTQYF; CDR3nt: TGTGCCAGCAGTTATAGCGGGAGTGATACGCAGTATTTT; j_gene: TRBJ2-3; d_gene: TRBD2; v_gene: TRBV27; abundance: many
CDR3aa: CASSITSGRTYNEQFF; CDR3nt: TGTGCCAGCAGTATTACTAGCGGGCGTACCTACAATGAGCAGTTCTTC; j_gene: TRBJ2-1; d_gene: TRBD2; v_gene: TRBV2; abundance: NA
CDR3aa: CASIRAWGEGTGELFF; CDR3nt: TGTGCCAGCATCCGGGCTTGGGGGGAGGGCACCGGGGAGCTGTTTTTT; j_gene: TRBJ2-2; d_gene: TRBD2; v_gene: TRBV7-2; abundance: many
CDR3aa: CAISDRQGNSPLHF; CDR3nt: TGTGCCATCAGTGATCGACAGGGAAATTCACCCCTCCACTTT; j_gene: TRBJ1-6; d_gene: TRBD1; v_gene: TRBV10-3; abundance: many
CDR3aa: CASSQGGGKETQYF; CDR3nt: TGTGCCAGCAGCCAAGGCGGGGGTAAAGAGACCCAGTACTTC; j_gene: TRBJ2-5; d_gene: TRBD2; v_gene: TRBV4-2; abundance: NA
CDR3aa: CASSGAASLNQPQHF; CDR3nt: TGTGCCAGCAGTGGGGCAGCATCCCTCAATCAGCCCCAGCATTTT; j_gene: TRBJ1-5; d_gene: NA; v_gene: TRBV6-5; abundance: NA
CDR3aa: CASWREGGSSPLHF; CDR3nt: TGTGCCAGCTGGAGAGAGGGAGGCAGTTCACCCCTCCACTTT; j_gene: TRBJ1-6; d_gene: NA; v_gene: TRBV7-9; abundance: many
CDR3aa: CSARDPGKGAWDSPLHF; CDR3nt: TGCAGTGCTAGAGATCCGGGGAAGGGGGCATGGGATTCACCCCTCCACTTT; j_gene: TRBJ1-6; d_gene: TRBD1; v_gene: TRBV20-1; abundance: NA
CDR3aa: CSASGRVENTIYF; CDR3nt: TGCAGTGCTAGCGGCAGGGTTGAAAACACCATATATTTT; j_gene: TRBJ1-3; d_gene: NA; v_gene: TRBV20-1; abundance: many
CDR3aa: CASGKEGGIYNEQFF; CDR3nt: TGTGCCAGCGGAAAGGAGGGGGGTATCTACAATGAGCAGTTCTTC; j_gene: TRBJ2-1; d_gene: NA; v_gene: TRBV6-5; abundance: few
CDR3aa: CASTPLGGGQETQYF; CDR3nt: TGTGCCAGCACCCCCTTGGGGGGGGGCCAAGAGACCCAGTACTTC; j_gene: TRBJ2-5; d_gene: TRBD2; v_gene: TRBV11-2; abundance: NA
CDR3aa: CASSYSRPGGELFF; CDR3nt: TGTGCCAGCAGTTACTCTCGTCCAGGGGGGGAGCTGTTTTTT; j_gene: TRBJ2-2; d_gene: NA; v_gene: TRBV6-6; abundance: many
CDR3aa: CASSRKGSNTEAFF; CDR3nt: TGTGCCAGTAGTCGCAAAGGGTCGAACACTGAAGCTTTCTTT; j_gene: TRBJ1-1; d_gene: NA; v_gene: TRBV19; abundance: few
CDR3aa: CASSSPFRSGANVLTF; CDR3nt: TGTGCCAGCAGTTCCCCCTTTCGCTCTGGGGCCAACGTCCTGACTTTC; j_gene: TRBJ2-6; d_gene: NA; v_gene: TRBV27; abundance: NA
CDR3aa: CATSDAGVGTEAFF; CDR3nt: TGTGCCACCAGTGACGCGGGGGTAGGCACTGAAGCTTTCTTT; j_gene: TRBJ1-1; d_gene: NA; v_gene: TRBV24-1; abundance: NA
CDR3aa: CSAREGNTEAFF; CDR3nt: TGCAGTGCTAGGGAGGGCAACACTGAAGCTTTCTTT; j_gene: TRBJ1-1; d_gene: NA; v_gene: TRBV20-1; abundance: many
CDR3aa: CASSLGPPKFRRNEQFF; CDR3nt: TGTGCCAGCAGCTTAGGACCTCCCAAGTTCCGCCGAAATGAGCAGTTCTTC; j_gene: TRBJ2-1; d_gene: NA; v_gene: TRBV7-9; abundance: few
CDR3aa: CASSFVSRNEKLFF; CDR3nt: TGTGCCAGCAGCTTTGTGAGCCGCAATGAAAAACTGTTTTTT; j_gene: TRBJ1-4; d_gene: NA; v_gene: TRBV7-9; abundance: few
CDR3aa: CASSNRGGDTEAFF; CDR3nt: TGTGCCAGCAGCAACCGGGGAGGGGACACTGAAGCTTTCTTT; j_gene: TRBJ1-1; d_gene: NA; v_gene: TRBV7-2; abundance: many
CDR3aa: CASSTTETVRLYGYTF; CDR3nt: TGTGCCAGTAGTACCACCGAGACAGTTCGCCTGTATGGCTACACCTTC; j_gene: TRBJ1-2; d_gene: NA; v_gene: TRBV19; abundance: many
CDR3aa: CSASQGTGGYF; CDR3nt: TGCAGTGCTAGTCAAGGGACAGGGGGGTACTTC; j_gene: TRBJ2-5; d_gene: TRBD1; v_gene: TRBV20-1; abundance: NA
CDR3aa: CATSDLASGSGQEQFF; CDR3nt: TGTGCCACCAGTGATTTGGCCAGCGGGAGTGGGCAGGAGCAGTTCTTC; j_gene: TRBJ2-1; d_gene: TRBD2; v_gene: TRBV24-1; abundance: NA
CDR3aa: CASSLGGGQGQNIQYF; CDR3nt: TGTGCCAGCAGCTTAGGGGGGGGACAGGGTCAGAACATTCAGTACTTC; j_gene: TRBJ2-4; d_gene: TRBD1; v_gene: TRBV7-2; abundance: many
CDR3aa: CASSHGQESSGNTIYF; CDR3nt: TGTGCCAGCAGCCACGGACAGGAGAGCTCTGGAAACACCATATATTTT; j_gene: TRBJ1-3; d_gene: TRBD1; v_gene: TRBV7-9; abundance: NA
CDR3aa: CASSQLGQAGETQYF; CDR3nt: TGTGCCAGCAGCCAACTCGGACAGGCAGGAGAGACCCAGTACTTC; j_gene: TRBJ2-5; d_gene: TRBD1; v_gene: TRBV12-3/TRBV12-4; abundance: many
CDR3aa: CASRTGGLSTGELFF; CDR3nt: TGTGCCAGCAGGACAGGGGGCTTAAGCACCGGGGAGCTGTTTTTT; j_gene: TRBJ2-2; d_gene: TRBD1; v_gene: TRBV6-6; abundance: NA
CDR3aa: CASSSLTGFQVEAFF; CDR3nt: TGTGCCAGCAGCTCACTCACAGGGTTTCAAGTTGAAGCTTTCTTT; j_gene: TRBJ1-1; d_gene: NA; v_gene: TRBV28; abundance: many
CDR3aa: CAWSVRSGLTDTQYF; CDR3nt: TGTGCCTGGAGTGTACGGTCGGGCCTCACAGATACGCAGTATTTT; j_gene: TRBJ2-3; d_gene: NA; v_gene: TRBV30; abundance: NA
CDR3aa: CASSFVQGVHNEQFF; CDR3nt: TGTGCCAGCAGCTTCGTGCAGGGTGTCCACAATGAGCAGTTCTTC; j_gene: TRBJ2-1; d_gene: NA; v_gene: TRBV7-3; abundance: NA
CDR3aa: CASSLTSGHLGLEQYF; CDR3nt: TGTGCCAGTAGTCTTACCTCGGGACACCTCGGCCTCGAGCAGTACTTC; j_gene: TRBJ2-7; d_gene: NA; v_gene: TRBV19; abundance: few
CDR3aa: CAISAGQGYSGNTIYF; CDR3nt: TGTGCCATCAGCGCGGGACAGGGATACTCTGGAAACACCATATATTTT; j_gene: TRBJ1-3; d_gene: TRBD1; v_gene: TRBV10-3; abundance: NA
CDR3aa: CASTRDSRVNSPLHF; CDR3nt: TGTGCCAGTACCCGGGACAGCCGAGTTAATTCACCCCTCCACTTT; j_gene: TRBJ1-6; d_gene: TRBD1; v_gene: TRBV19; abundance: many
CDR3aa: CASSLGAGAYGDTF; CDR3nt: TGCGCCAGCAGCTTGGGAGCCGGGGCGTACGGGGACACCTTC; j_gene: TRBJ1-2; d_gene: NA; v_gene: TRBV5-1; abundance: few
CDR3aa: CASSSPGTPCFF; CDR3nt: TGTGCCAGCAGCTCCCCCGGGACCCCGTGCTTCTTT; j_gene: TRBJ1-1; d_gene: NA; v_gene: TRBV7-3; abundance: NA
CDR3aa: CASSLSQLNTEAFF; CDR3nt: TGCGCCAGCAGCTTGAGTCAGTTGAACACTGAAGCTTTCTTT; j_gene: TRBJ1-1; d_gene: NA; v_gene: TRBV5-1; abundance: NA
CDR3aa: CASSYSTGMDTQYF; CDR3nt: TGTGCCAGCAGTTACTCAACAGGAATGGATACGCAGTATTTT; j_gene: TRBJ2-3; d_gene: NA; v_gene: TRBV6-8; abundance: few
CDR3aa: CATSRGSGGLINIQYF; CDR3nt: TGTGCCACCAGCAGAGGGAGCGGGGGCCTTATAAACATTCAGTACTTC; j_gene: TRBJ2-4; d_gene: TRBD2; v_gene: TRBV15; abundance: few
CDR3aa: CASSPIHGFSYEQYF; CDR3nt: TGCGCCAGCAGCCCAATCCACGGGTTCTCCTACGAGCAGTACTTC; j_gene: TRBJ2-7; d_gene: NA; v_gene: TRBV5-1; abundance: once
CDR3aa: CSASRLAGGTGELFF; CDR3nt: TGCAGTGCTAGTAGGCTAGCGGGGGGCACCGGGGAGCTGTTTTTT; j_gene: TRBJ2-2; d_gene: TRBD2; v_gene: TRBV20-1; abundance: few
CDR3aa: CASKDGNNQPQHF; CDR3nt: TGTGCCAGTAAGGACGGCAACAATCAGCCCCAGCATTTT; j_gene: TRBJ1-5; d_gene: NA; v_gene: TRBV19; abundance: NA
CDR3aa: CASSFLATGGGELFF; CDR3nt: TGTGCCAGCAGTTTTCTCGCGACGGGTGGCGGGGAGCTGTTTTTT; j_gene: TRBJ2-2; d_gene: NA; v_gene: TRBV27; abundance: few
CDR3aa: CASRAGLAGASYEQYF; CDR3nt: TGTGCCAGCAGGGCGGGACTAGCGGGAGCATCCTACGAGCAGTACTTC; j_gene: TRBJ2-7; d_gene: TRBD2; v_gene: TRBV27; abundance: few
CDR3aa: CASSYPNSEAFF; CDR3nt: TGTGCCAGCAGTTACCCCAATTCTGAAGCTTTCTTT; j_gene: TRBJ1-1; d_gene: NA; v_gene: TRBV6-6; abundance: many